This T cell receptor beta chain stems from a study of CD4 T cells in relation to SARS-CoV-2 and coronaviruses (dated by TCRdb to the early 2020s). For context, the study as a whole: In the ViraFEST assay, PBMCs were cultured with antigen for approximately 11 days, after which TCR beta CDR3s were sequenced to identify antigen-specific clonal expansions. The Adaptive Biotechnologies TCR-sequencing kit was used to sequence samples from three pre-COVID donors and the naive versus memory experiments, while other data came from Illumina-based sequencing. At the level of individual TCR clonotypes, the study evaluated whether memory CD4+ T cells crossreact between the spike proteins of SARS-CoV-2 and those of common cold coronaviruses. Patient-derived lymphoblastoid cell lines were used to map the HLA restriction of shared crossreactive spike epitopes. For other donors in the study, expansion assays were sequenced with a different, Illumina-based TCR-beta assay. An HIV-1 Nef peptide pool or a culture without peptide was used as the negative reference condition. Broad study findings and their caveats: Compared with monoreactive clones, crossreactive clones had significantly weaker SARS-CoV-2-driven expansion, a result consistent with antigenic imprinting. Small numbers of patients and of tested TCRs limited the study. Crossreactivity analysis was centred on spike protein, so crossreactivity against other viral proteins was not assessed. About 65% of donors had memory CD4+ clonotypes that crossrecognized SARS-CoV-2 and at least one common cold coronavirus spike. No donor contributed both pre-pandemic and post-infection samples, which limited tracing the source of pre-existing responses.

CD4+ T cells from unexposed donors were collected before the COVID-19 pandemic (2011-2018). After roughly 11 days of culture, CD4+ T cells were isolated with the EasySep CD4+ T cell isolation kit. Unexposed donor CD4+ T cells were tested for reactivity to SARS-CoV-2 S and N and four common cold coronavirus spike pools, as cell number allowed. Each well held some 1.9 million PBMCs cultured in IMDM containing approximately 5% human AB serum and roughly 9.3 IU/ml IL-2. Half of the culture medium was replaced with fresh IL-2-containing medium on days 3 and 7. In general, every peptide culture condition was set up in three replicate wells. The leukapheresis product for the unexposed donors was obtained through commercial purchase. Ficoll-Paque PLUS gradient centrifugation was used to isolate PBMCs from either whole blood or leukapheresis product. PBMCs were either cryopreserved at -140 degrees C or used fresh in the expansion assay. The QIAamp Micro DNA Kit was used to extract genomic DNA from the CD4+ T cells.

Worth noting for this clone: Its antigen remains unidentified. Base qualities are not recorded, but no much larger clone differs from it by a single base.

V loses 8 bases of germline sequence and J loses 4 bases, and the interval between the two ends is 14 bases. From the cysteine up to the phenylalanine, the CDR3 has a length of 14 residues. Kept here is only the CDR3 DNA, which spans 42 bases and is read in frame from base 1. Taken from the germline V gene, the CDR1 and CDR2 loops are MNHEY and SVGAGI. Library method: the immunoSEQ multiplex PCR assay. The paper's processing steps were these. During preprocessing, nonproductive sequences were removed, as were CDR3s that did not start with C, did not end with F or W, or were shorter than 7 amino acids. The MANAFEST web app was used to call antigen-specific clonotypes on the basis of expansion compared with the reference and with other culture wells. A clone was considered positive if significant expansion relative to the reference culture was observed in 2 of 3 replicate wells at an FDR below 0.05. Positive clones also required significant expansion versus all other tandem wells and an odds ratio above 5. CDR3 homology was quantified as pairwise Levenshtein distance, calculated with the stringdist R package after three terminal residues were trimmed from each end. This immuneACCESS table, as held by TCRdb, lists in-frame sequences with V and J called but not all clones. Of the missing ones, under half trace to an unresolved V gene in checked studies; the others have no known cause. The DNA was the basis for D and trimming; V, J and clone size are from that table. The sample table lists some 30,000 clones, around 84% of them with a count of one. The ten largest clones add up to more than 20% of the sample.

Sequencing was carried out using CD4+ T cells from PBMCs, cultured in vitro. The chain couples TRBV6-5 to TRBJ1-4; there is no confident call for the D gene. The sequence was obtained from a human donor in good health. The nucleotide sequence reads TGTGCCAGCTCGAGACTTCATAGTAATGAAAAACTGTTTTTT. The translation is CASSRLHSNEKLFF.